The 20 T cell receptor beta chains below were found in one sample sequenced in a study of metastatic and nonmetastatic thyroid tumors. There were no patients who had received any treatment before thyroid surgery. TCRdb re-processed the PCR reads through MiXCR. This sample has approximately 25,000 clones, with around 20% found just once. The sequencing sample was made of blood. The receptors shown here come from a male donor with papillary thyroid cancer or a benign thyroid nodule (not recorded which). Some clones in this sample may be carry-over from other donors' samples.

This clone was observed many times. The chain carries TRBV7-8 and TRBJ2-7; 7 nucleotides match TRBD2. In germline, CDR1 is SGHVS, CDR2 FQNEAQ. Unmatched junction bases numbered 11, after V lost 6 bases and J lost 6 bases. The CDR3 runs to 14 residues. CDR3 bases: TGTGCCAGCAGTCCTGGGACTAACGGGTCCGAGCAGTACTTC. Amino acids: CASSPGTNGSEQYF.

This clone was found many times. The rearrangement uses TRBV30 and TRBJ2-3; TRBD1 matches 11 bases. Germline assignment: CDR1 GTSNPN and CDR2 SVGIG (reference sequence). The CDR3 runs to 16 residues. V gave up 0 bases and J gave up 4 bases; unmatched junction bases: 6. Here the CDR3 DNA reads TGTGCCTGGAGTGTAGTCCCGGGACAGGGGGCAGATACGCAGTATTTT. This gives the protein CAWSVVPGQGADTQYF.

This clone was counted at least ten times. The V and J genes are TRBV29-1 and TRBJ2-2, with no clear D. This CDR3 contains 11 residues. V was trimmed by 3 bases and J by 6 bases, leaving 5 bases between them. CDR1 is SQVTM and CDR2 is ANQGSEA in the germline V gene. The CDR3 region is CSVEAAGELFF. The CDR3 region has the DNA TGCAGCGTTGAGGCAGCCGGGGAGCTGTTTTTT.

This clone was counted ten times or more. One end of the junction varies from germline; a read error may be responsible. The CDR3 protein is CASGQGAQFYGYTF. The CDR3 nucleotides read TGTGCCAGCGGCCAAGGTGCCCAGTTCTATGGCTACACCTTC. The V call is TRBV14, the J call TRBJ1-2; unclear D gene. The CDR3 sequence is 14 residues long. Germline CDR1 and CDR2: SGHDN and FVKESK.

This clone came up many times. This chain uses TRBV10-3 with TRBJ1-2; D is perhaps TRBD1 (6 bases). Germline assignment: CDR1 ENHRY and CDR2 SYGVKD. V lost 0 bases and J lost 6, with 8 bases in between. The CDR3 covers 13 residues. CDR3 sequence reads: CAISESWTDGYTF. The CDR3 DNA sequence: TGTGCCATCAGTGAGTCGTGGACAGATGGCTACACCTTC.

This clone was picked up many times. An end of the junction does not agree with germline; a read error may underlie this. Other DNA sequences in the same sample also yield this CDR3. The rearrangement joins TRBV2 to TRBJ2-3; tentatively, D is TRBD1 or TRBD2 (5 bases each). Per the germline V gene, CDR1 is SNHLY and CDR2 is FYNNEI. The CDR3 length is 11 residues. In DNA form, the CDR3 reads TGTGCCAGTAGTGAGGGGGATACGCAGTATTTT. Protein sequence: CASSEGDTQYF.

About this clone itself: The CDR3 ends on some other residue instead of the conserved phenylalanine or tryptophan, so this is likely a read error. The limits of the CDR3 on the DNA are not certain, so only TCRdb's listed CDR3 is given. The chain carries TRBV4-1 and TRBJ2-2; the table's D call, TRBD1, has no DNA check behind it. The CDR3 spans 16 residues, counting both ends. Germline V gene lookup returns CDR1 MGHRA and CDR2 YSYEKL. CDR3 residues: CASSQRDTSYTWEMFL.

Concerning this clone: Since no conserved phenylalanine or tryptophan closes the CDR3, a read error is the likely cause. It is unclear where the CDR3 begins or ends on the DNA, so no DNA is shown, and the CDR3 is as TCRdb lists it. The rearrangement joins TRBV28 to TRBJ2-5; TRBD2 is the table's D call, not checked against the DNA. Germline V gives CDR1 MDHEN, CDR2 SYDVKM. The CDR3 is 14 amino acids long, termini counted. The CDR3 loop is CASSLIPSGETHYC.

As regards this clone: Germline and junction disagree at one end, which may indicate a read error. V usage is TRBV5-4 and J usage is TRBJ2-1; tentative D call: TRBD2 (7 bases). The CDR3 extends over 16 amino acids. CDR1 is SGHNT and CDR2 is YYREEE in the germline V gene (reference sequence). In DNA, the CDR3 is TGTGCCAGCAGCTCCTCCTGGACTCGCGGGGGCAATGAGCAGCTCTTC. Its translation: CASSSSWTRGGNEQLF.

Within the sample, this clone is medium-sized. This rearrangement joins TRBV27 to TRBJ1-5, with 7 positions matching TRBD1. The germline V gene encodes CDR1 MNHEY and CDR2 SMNVEV (reference sequence). The trim removed 7 bases at V and 8 bases at J, leaving 14 bases unmatched. The CDR3 contains 15 residues. The CDR3 DNA sequence: TGTGCCAGCAAGCCTACAGGGGTCGATCGTGAGCCCCAGCATTTT. Translating gives CASKPTGVDREPQHF.

This clone was recorded at least ten times. V usage is TRBV19 and J usage is TRBJ1-5; 8 bases line up with TRBD1. The junction had 5 bases not matched to a gene; V was cut back by 6 bases and J by 4 bases. The CDR3 sequence is 14 residues long. Germline loops: CDR1 LNHDA, CDR2 SQIVND (reference sequence). CDR3 region: CASSSRQGNQPQHF. CDR3 bases: TGTGCCAGTAGCTCCCGACAGGGGAATCAGCCCCAGCATTTT.

Ten or more counts support this clone. The chain employs TRBV7-9 and TRBJ2-2; D is possibly TRBD1 (6 bases). CDR3 length equals 15 residues. Trimming pared 3 bases from V and 6 bases from J, leaving 14 bases between. Germline loops: CDR1 SEHNR, CDR2 FQNEAQ (reference sequence). The CDR3 DNA reads as TGTGCCAGCAGCTTCAGGGGCTTAATACCCGGGGAGCTGTTTTTT. As protein: CASSFRGLIPGELFF.

Ten or more counts support this clone. V is TRBV15 and J is TRBJ1-4; D remains ambiguous. V dropped 0 bases and J dropped 7 bases, with 12 bases sitting between them. Germline V gives CDR1 LNHNV, CDR2 YYDKDF (reference sequence). The CDR3 totals 15 residues. The CDR3 sequence is CATSRDLSTAEKLFF. DNA for the CDR3: TGTGCCACCAGCAGAGATCTTTCAACGGCTGAAAAACTGTTTTTT.

This clone was counted ten times or more. The chain employs TRBV18 and TRBJ2-1, with 9 bases identical to TRBD1. The CDR3 extends over 15 amino acids. Germline assignment: CDR1 KGHSH and CDR2 LQKENI. V shed 3 bases and J 7 bases; nucleotides not matched to a gene: 7. CDR3 loop: CASSPPGQGWNEQFF. In DNA form, the CDR3 reads TGTGCCAGCTCACCCCCGGGACAGGGTTGGAATGAGCAGTTCTTC.

The chain uses TRBV6-5 and TRBJ2-7; perhaps TRBD1 as D (6 bases). The CDR3 spans 15 residues. Trimming stripped 4 bases from V and 2 bases from J, with 15 bases between. The V gene's germline CDR1 is MNHEY and CDR2 SVGAGI. CDR3 residues: CASSLNPQGPYEQYF. Here the CDR3 DNA reads TGTGCCAGCAGTTTAAACCCACAGGGACCCTACGAGCAGTACTTC.

This clone has a count of ten or more. The CDR3 protein is CSVEDLGAYEQYF. Written as DNA, the CDR3 is TGCAGCGTTGAAGATCTAGGGGCCTACGAGCAGTACTTC. The chain employs TRBV29-1 and TRBJ2-7; maybe TRBD1 (5 bases). CDR3 length: 13 residues. Germline V CDR1 and CDR2: SQVTM, ANQGSEA. Trimming stripped 0 bases from V and 2 bases from J, with 8 bases between.

This clone appeared many times. This chain links TRBV19 with TRBJ1-5; no firm D call. The CDR3 extends over 14 amino acids. Germline V CDR1 and CDR2: LNHDA, SQIVND (reference sequence). V was cut by 6 bases and J by 4 bases, with 13 bases left in between. CDR3 bases: TGTGCCAGTAGATCAACGACGGGAAATCAGCCCCAGCATTTT. Protein: CASRSTTGNQPQHF.

This clone was counted at least ten times. The gene calls are TRBV7-2 and TRBJ2-2; TRBD2 agrees at 12 bases. The CDR3 is 18 amino acids. Looked up from germline, CDR1 is SGHTA and CDR2 is FQGNSA. Trimming removed 5 bases from V and 0 bases from J; junction bases left unmatched: 7. CDR3 bases: TGTGCCAGCAGCACGCGGACTAGCGGGGAGTCGAACACCGGGGAGCTGTTTTTT. It specifies CASSTRTSGESNTGELFF.

This clone has at least ten counts. The chain uses TRBV4-1 and TRBJ2-3, with D tentatively TRBD1 (6 bases). Per the germline V gene, CDR1 is MGHRA and CDR2 is YSYEKL. Trimming stripped 3 bases from V and 1 base from J, with 14 bases between. The CDR3 covers 16 residues. The CDR3 spells CASSQDWGLRTDTQYF. In DNA form, the CDR3 reads TGCGCCAGCAGCCAGGATTGGGGGCTACGCACAGATACGCAGTATTTT.

Concerning this clone: Sequence at one end of the junction differs from germline and may be a read error. The chain couples TRBV20-1 to TRBJ2-2, with 14 bases matching TRBD2. Germline CDR1 and CDR2: DFQATT and SNEGSKA (reference sequence). The CDR3 is 18 amino acids. The CDR3 bases are TGCAGTGCTAGTTCGGGACTAGCGGGAGCATTGCACACCGGTGAGCTGTTTTTT. Amino acid sequence: CSASSGLAGALHTGELFF.